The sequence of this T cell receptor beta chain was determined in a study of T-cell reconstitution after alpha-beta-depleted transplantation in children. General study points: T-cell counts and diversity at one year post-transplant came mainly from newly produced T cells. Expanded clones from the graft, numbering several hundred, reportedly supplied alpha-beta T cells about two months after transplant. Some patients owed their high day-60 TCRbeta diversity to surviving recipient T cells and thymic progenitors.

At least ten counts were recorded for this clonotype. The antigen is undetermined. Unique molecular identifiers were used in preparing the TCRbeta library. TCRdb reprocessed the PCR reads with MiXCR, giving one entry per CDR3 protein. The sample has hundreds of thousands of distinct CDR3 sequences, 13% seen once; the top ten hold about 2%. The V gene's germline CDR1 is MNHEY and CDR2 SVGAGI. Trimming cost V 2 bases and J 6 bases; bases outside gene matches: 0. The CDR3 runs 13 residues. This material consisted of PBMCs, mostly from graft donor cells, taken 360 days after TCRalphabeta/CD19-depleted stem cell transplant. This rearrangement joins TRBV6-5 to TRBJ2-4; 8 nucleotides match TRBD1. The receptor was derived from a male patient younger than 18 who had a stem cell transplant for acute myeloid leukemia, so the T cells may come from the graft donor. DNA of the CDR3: TGTGCCAGCAGTTACGACAGGGGAAACATTCAGTACTTC. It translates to CASSYDRGNIQYF.